The 8 T cell receptor beta chains listed next were all sequenced from one sample in a study of blood T cell repertoires in COVID-19. Clones were read by immunoSEQ multiplex PCR, and TCRdb kept only the in-frame ones, dropping some. Seen here are about 120,000 clones, about 83% observed once, and the top ten hold about 11%. Sequencing was done on a sample of peripheral blood. These receptors all come from a man between 60 and 70 years old with acute or convalescent COVID-19.

This sequence joins TRBV4-2 and TRBJ2-3; D not certain. V was shortened by 0 bases and J by 0 bases, with 13 bases between the two germline ends. The germline CDR1 and CDR2 sequences are LGHNA and YNFKEQ. The CDR3 runs to 17 residues. The CDR3 DNA reads as TGTGCCAGCAGCCAAGAATTCACCGGGTCTAGCACAGATACGCAGTATTTT. Amino acid sequence: CASSQEFTGSSTDTQYF.

This chain links TRBV11-3 with TRBJ2-7, with D unresolved. Trimming took 1 base from V and 2 from J, leaving 9 bases between them. Looked up from germline, CDR1 is SGHNT and CDR2 is YENEEA. There are 14 residues in the CDR3. The CDR3: CASSLGHGPYEQYF. CDR3 bases: TGTGCCAGCAGCTTAGGACACGGTCCCTACGAGCAGTACTTC.

The chain combines TRBV6-2 or TRBV6-3 with TRBJ1-2, with TRBD1 identical over 7 bases. Trimming at V came to 0 bases and at J to 4 bases, leaving 2 bases not matched to a gene. The CDR3 sequence is 14 residues long. CDR1 is MNHEY and CDR2 is SVGEGT in the germline V gene. The CDR3 DNA follows: TGTGCCAGCAGTTACTCGGGACAGACCTATGGCTACACCTTC. It is translated as CASSYSGQTYGYTF.

The J gene is TRBJ2-5, the V gene TRBV29-1; a weak D match, TRBD2 (6 bases). There are 15 residues in the CDR3. V dropped 7 bases and J dropped 4 bases, with 22 bases sitting between them. The germline V gene has CDR1 SQVTM and CDR2 ANQGSEA. The CDR3 reads CSARRSEGPPETQYF. The CDR3 coding sequence is TGCAGCGCCCGGAGGTCGGAGGGGCCTCCAGAGACCCAGTACTTC.

The chain couples TRBV5-1 to TRBJ2-1; 10 nucleotides agree with TRBD2. Germline V gives CDR1 SGHRS, CDR2 YFSETQ. The CDR3 runs 19 residues. V shed 1 base and J 1 base; nucleotides not matched to a gene: 11. CDR3 sequence reads: CASSLSGTSDRRSYNEQFF. DNA for the CDR3: TGCGCCAGCAGCTTGAGCGGGACTAGCGATCGTCGTTCCTACAATGAGCAGTTCTTC. The variable domain in full, completed from reference TRBV5-1 and TRBJ2-1, reads KAGVTQTPRYLIKTRGQQVTLSCSPISGHRSVSWYQQTPGQGLQFLFEYFSETQRNKGNFPGRFSGRQFSNSRSEMNVSTLELGDSALYLCASSLSGTSDRRSYNEQFFGPGTRLTVL.

This chain connects TRBV28 to TRBJ2-7, with a tentative D call TRBD2 (7 bases). V was shortened by 1 base and J by 6 bases, with 13 bases between the two germline ends. Germline CDR1 is MDHEN and CDR2 is SYDVKM. The CDR3 has 14 residues. CDR3 amino acids: CASSLLGGLGEQYF. The CDR3 DNA reads TGTGCCAGCAGTTTATTGGGGGGGCTTGGCGAGCAGTACTTC.

J is TRBJ1-3 and V is TRBV14; D is undetermined. The CDR3 covers 17 residues. The germline CDR1 and CDR2 sequences are SGHDN and FVKESK. Trimming shortened V by 4 bases and J by 3 bases, and 19 bases separated the two germline ends. The CDR3 DNA reads as TGTGCCAGCAGCCGGTCATCGGAGGGCCTCTTTGGAAACACCATATATTTT. It is translated as CASSRSSEGLFGNTIYF.

This chain links TRBV4-2 with TRBJ2-2; TRBD2 matches 9 bases. Losses at the gene ends were 8 bases for V and 6 bases for J; bases not matched to a gene: 10. The CDR3 spans 15 residues. Germline CDR1 reads LGHNA; CDR2 reads YNFKEQ. The CDR3 here is CASAEGTSRAGELFF. The DNA for the CDR3 is TGTGCCAGCGCCGAGGGGACTAGCAGGGCCGGGGAGCTGTTTTTT.